These 8 T cell receptor beta chains share one sample of origin, sequenced in a study of blood T cell repertoires in COVID-19. TCRdb's copy holds only in-frame clones and misses some; the assay was immunoSEQ multiplex PCR. The data contain about 39,000 clones, around 86% of them seen just once; the ten biggest clones take up approximately 5.4%. Sequences were obtained from peripheral blood. The receptors shown here come from a man aged 40-55 years with active COVID-19.

The chain is built from TRBV4-2 and TRBJ2-7; D may be TRBD1 (6 bases). The germline CDR1 and CDR2 sequences are LGHNA and YNFKEQ. V lost 3 bases to trimming and J lost 3 bases, with 15 bases between them. This CDR3 has 15 amino acids. The CDR3 loop is CASSQSQTGIYEQYF. CDR3 sequence (DNA): TGTGCCAGCAGCCAGTCGCAGACAGGCATCTACGAGCAGTACTTC.

V usage is TRBV7-2 and J usage is TRBJ1-5, with 9 bases aligning to TRBD1. With V trimmed by 0 bases and J by 6 bases, 6 bases remained unmatched. There are 16 residues in the CDR3. The germline CDR1 and CDR2 sequences are SGHTA and FQGNSA. The CDR3 DNA reads as TGTGCCAGCAGCTTAGCCGCACAGGGGGCTGCTCAGCCCCAGCATTTT. It specifies CASSLAAQGAAQPQHF.

The chain's CDR3 is CASKRPPGGGPGADTQYF. CDR3 nucleotides: TGTGCCAGTAAGCGCCCCCCGGGAGGGGGCCCCGGAGCAGATACGCAGTATTTT. The V call is TRBV19, the J call TRBJ2-3, with TRBD2 as a possible D gene (8 bases). The CDR3 contains 18 residues. Germline CDR1 LNHDA, CDR2 SQIVND (reference sequence). Trimming took 7 bases from V and 4 from J, leaving 27 bases between them.

The rearrangement joins TRBV6-5 to TRBJ1-5, with TRBD1 identical over 7 bases. Germline CDR1 MNHEY, CDR2 SVGAGI. V was pared by 2 bases and J by 7 bases, with 8 bases of the junction left unmatched. The CDR3 has 15 amino acids. The CDR3 DNA sequence: TGTGCCAGCAGTTACGCAGGGGGAGGTGGGCAGCCCCAGCATTTT. The encoded protein is CASSYAGGGGQPQHF.

The chain has TRBV28 and TRBJ1-1, with TRBD1 matching 8 bases. V gave up 7 bases and J gave up 2 bases; unmatched junction bases: 9. This CDR3 region has 15 residues. The V gene's germline CDR1 is MDHEN and CDR2 SYDVKM. In DNA form, the CDR3 reads TGTGCCAGCACCCCCAGGGGGACAGGCAACACTGAAGCTTTCTTT. This encodes CASTPRGTGNTEAFF.

The chain combines TRBV5-1 with TRBJ2-5; D possibly corresponds to TRBD1 (5 bases). Trimming removed 0 bases at V and 5 bases at J, with 14 bases between. CDR3 length: 15 amino acids. Germline V gene sequence: CDR1 SGHRS, CDR2 YFSETQ. The CDR3 is CASSLGEQPGETQYF. DNA for the CDR3: TGCGCCAGCAGCTTGGGCGAGCAGCCAGGGGAGACCCAGTACTTC.

The CDR3 sequence: CASSISDREGNTGELFF. The CDR3 DNA reads TGTGCCAGTAGTATTTCGGACAGGGAAGGGAACACCGGGGAGCTGTTTTTT. This chain connects TRBV19 to TRBJ2-2, with TRBD1 matching 8 bases. The CDR3 is made up of 17 amino acids. Germline-derived CDR1 and CDR2 are LNHDA and SQIVND (reference sequence). Losses at the gene ends were 3 bases for V and 1 base for J; bases not matched to a gene: 7.

CDR3 sequence reads: CASSLFQSGQPQHF. Written as DNA, the CDR3 is TGTGCCAGCAGCTTGTTTCAGTCGGGACAGCCCCAGCATTTT. J is TRBJ1-5 and V is TRBV5-5; D not resolved. Trimming left V 1 base short and J 7 bases short, with 12 bases between. The V gene's germline CDR1 is SGHKS and CDR2 YYEKEE (reference sequence). The CDR3 length is 14 residues.